The T cell receptor beta chain described here comes from a study of shared clonotypes between healthy human individuals. This clone was observed many times. Germline V CDR1 and CDR2: SGHNT, YYREEE (reference sequence). The V segment lost 2 bases and the J segment 5 bases; nucleotides outside the gene matches: 6. This CDR3 has 15 residues. In the source study's methods: ImmunoSEQ yielded junction-only sequences lacking quality scores, so filtering differed. Measured with immunoSEQ multiplex PCR; TCRdb has only the in-frame clones, and not every one. The V and J calls and clone size were taken over from that table, and D and trimming were inferred from the DNA. The profile covers roughly 2,000,000 clones, with about 94% appearing a single time and 0.95% to 1.5% taken by the ten largest. CD45RO-negative CD8 cells positively selected for CCR7 made up the naive population, which excluded terminally differentiated effector memory CD45RA+ cells.

The rearrangement joins TRBV5-4 to TRBJ2-7; TRBD2 aligns across 11 bases. The receptor was isolated from a man younger than 35 in good health. The sequencing input was naive CD8+ T cells sorted from blood. The CDR3 loop reads CASSLDGTSGDEQYF. The DNA for the CDR3 is TGTGCCAGCAGCTTAGACGGGACTAGCGGCGACGAGCAGTACTTC. The complete variable domain, with remaining parts taken from reference TRBV5-4 and TRBJ2-7, reads ETGVTQSPTHLIKTRGQQVTLRCSSQSGHNTVSWYQQALGQGPQFIFQYYREEENGRGNFPPRFSGLQFPNYSSELNVNALELDDSALYLCASSLDGTSGDEQYFGPGTRLTVT.